The 24 T cell receptor beta chains presented below share a single source sample, sequenced in a study of T cells in Graves' hyperthyroidism and ophthalmopathy. TCR beta CDR3 sequences were amplified from RNA transcripts. Researchers ran a first-round RT-PCR on the TCR CDR3 using the HTBI primer set. Each CDR3 protein is one row after TCRdb ran MiXCR on the multiplex PCR reads. The data contain 250,000 to 300,000 distinct CDR3 sequences, 10% to 15% of them singletons. Sequencing was performed on blood. These receptors all come from a woman aged 30 to 39 with Graves' hyperthyroidism that later progressed to Graves' ophthalmopathy.

Ten or more counts support this clonotype. V and J are TRBV20-1 and TRBJ2-1; 8 nucleotides agree with TRBD2. CDR1 is DFQATT, CDR2 SNEGSKA, per germline (reference sequence). The V and J ends lost 4 bases and 9 bases, in that order; junction bases with no gene match: 2. This CDR3 spans 11 amino acids. The CDR3 region is CSAKRESEQFF. For the CDR3, the DNA is TGCAGTGCTAAGCGGGAGTCTGAGCAGTTCTTC.

This clonotype was recorded at least ten times. The CDR3 nucleotides are TGTGCCATCGGGCTGGGAACGAACTATGGCTACACCTTC. It translates to CAIGLGTNYGYTF. The chain couples TRBV10-3 to TRBJ1-2; no clear D. The germline V gene has CDR1 ENHRY and CDR2 SYGVKD. V lost 8 bases, J lost 2 bases, and 12 bases lay in between. This CDR3 contains 13 residues.

Many counts were recorded for this clonotype. The chain joins TRBV7-3 to TRBJ2-1; D ambiguous. Germline V CDR1 and CDR2: SGHTA, FQGTGA. The CDR3 has 13 amino acids. Trimming removed 4 bases at V and 10 bases at J, with 14 bases between. CDR3 sequence reads: CASSSPPTREQFF. The CDR3 region has the DNA TGTGCCAGCAGCTCTCCCCCCACGAGGGAGCAGTTCTTC.

The J gene is TRBJ2-7, the V gene TRBV7-2, with 10 bases that match TRBD1. Germline values: CDR1 SGHTA, CDR2 FQGNSA. This CDR3 spans 14 amino acids. Germline trimming cut 4 bases from V and 6 bases from J; bases unmatched to any gene: 6. The CDR3 nucleotides are TGTGCCAGCAGCTCCACCGGGACAGGGGCCGAGCAGTACTTC. Translated: CASSSTGTGAEQYF.

This clonotype was picked up a small number of times. The chain is built from TRBV4-2 and TRBJ1-4; D possibly corresponds to TRBD1 (5 bases). Deletions cut 0 bases from V and 10 bases from J, with 18 bases between. Germline CDR1 is LGHNA and CDR2 is YNFKEQ. The CDR3 contains 16 residues. This chain's CDR3 is CASSQDRGQGRRKLFF. Written as DNA, the CDR3 is TGTGCCAGCAGCCAAGATCGTGGGCAGGGTCGGAGAAAACTGTTTTTT.

There are a few counts of this clonotype. The rearrangement joins TRBV9 to TRBJ2-7; no definite D call. Per germline, CDR1 SGDLS and CDR2 YYNGEE. Trimming took off 4 bases at V and 3 bases at J, with 14 bases between the two ends. The CDR3 loop spans 14 amino acids. CDR3 bases: TGTGCCAGCAGCCCGCGGCCCGAGTACTACGAGCAGTACTTC. Protein sequence: CASSPRPEYYEQYF.

This clonotype was recorded many times. The chain combines TRBV4-2 with TRBJ1-2; no firm D call. Germline V gives CDR1 LGHNA, CDR2 YNFKEQ. This CDR3 is built from 13 residues. V dropped 1 base and J dropped 7 bases, with 10 bases sitting between them. CDR3 in DNA: TGTGCCAGCAGCCAAGGACTTTCGGGTGGCTACACCTTC. Residues: CASSQGLSGGYTF.

This clonotype was detected many times. The V call is TRBV7-9, the J call TRBJ2-2; tentatively, D is TRBD2 (5 bases). CDR1 is SEHNR, CDR2 FQNEAQ, per germline (reference sequence). The CDR3 is 17 amino acids. The germline V and J ends were trimmed by 1 base and 6 bases, with 18 bases remaining between them. In nucleotides, the CDR3 is TGTGCCAGCAGCTTAGTGAATCGGGCTGACTACTCCGGGGAGCTGTTTTTT. This sequence encodes CASSLVNRADYSGELFF. The variable domain in full, with the rest retrieved from reference TRBV7-9 and TRBJ2-2, is DTGVSQNPRHKITKRGQNVTFRCDPISEHNRLYWYRQTLGQGPEFLTYFQNEAQLEKSRLLSDRFSAERPKGSFSTLEIQRTEQGDSAMYLCASSLVNRADYSGELFFGEGSRLTVL.

This clonotype was seen ten or more times. The CDR3 here is CASSLSSGSFGSYEQYF. The CDR3 nucleotides are TGTGCCAGCAGCTTATCTAGCGGGAGCTTTGGTTCCTACGAGCAGTACTTC. This sequence joins TRBV7-9 and TRBJ2-7, with TRBD2 identical over 10 bases. The junction had 8 bases not matched to a gene; V was cut back by 2 bases and J by 1 base. Germline CDR1 SEHNR, CDR2 FQNEAQ (reference sequence). This CDR3 has 17 amino acids.

V and J are TRBV4-2 and TRBJ2-1, with D unclear. CDR1 LGHNA and CDR2 YNFKEQ come from the germline V gene. Trimming took off 2 bases at V and 0 bases at J, with 5 bases between the two ends. The CDR3 is 14 residues long. The CDR3 DNA is TGTGCCAGCAGCCAAAGCGACTCCTACAATGAGCAGTTCTTC. The encoded protein is CASSQSDSYNEQFF.

The V call is TRBV27, the J call TRBJ2-3, with a weak D call TRBD2 (6 bases). The CDR3 loop spans 16 amino acids. Trimming took 9 bases from V and 1 from J, leaving 20 bases between them. Germline V CDR1 and CDR2: MNHEY, SMNVEV (reference sequence). For the CDR3, the DNA is TGTGCCAGTAGCCCGGGAGCAGGACGGGGCACAGATACGCAGTATTTT. Its translation is CASSPGAGRGTDTQYF.

Many counts were recorded for this clonotype. The CDR3 is CSVPTDETSNTYNEQFF. The CDR3 DNA reads TGCAGTGTCCCGACGGATGAGACTTCAAACACGTACAATGAGCAGTTCTTC. This sequence joins TRBV20-1 and TRBJ2-1; D remains unclear. V lost 7 bases and J 4 bases, leaving 26 bases between the germline ends. The CDR3 is 17 residues long. The V gene's germline CDR1 is DFQATT and CDR2 SNEGSKA (reference sequence).

This clonotype was seen many times. The chain has TRBV20-1 and TRBJ1-4; 8 bases agree with TRBD1. This CDR3 is built from 13 residues. The germline V gene has CDR1 DFQATT and CDR2 SNEGSKA (reference sequence). V trimming: 3 bases; J trimming: 5 bases; junction bases outside the gene matches: 2. CDR3 region: CSASRQGNEKLFF. CDR3 sequence (DNA): TGCAGTGCTAGCCGACAGGGGAATGAAAAACTGTTTTTT.

This clonotype occurred many times. The rearrangement links TRBV6-1 to TRBJ2-7, with D perhaps matching TRBD2 (6 bases). CDR3 length: 16 amino acids. The germline V and J ends were trimmed by 1 base and 3 bases, with 16 bases remaining between them. CDR1 is MNHNS and CDR2 is SASEGT in the germline V gene. The CDR3 spells CASSEGPPGDYYEQYF. The CDR3 nucleotides are TGTGCCAGCAGTGAAGGTCCCCCGGGGGATTACTACGAGCAGTACTTC.

This clonotype was observed many times. The rearrangement uses TRBV9 and TRBJ2-1, with 9 bases lining up with TRBD2. The J segment lost 1 base and the V segment lost 0 bases, leaving 5 bases of the junction unmatched. The CDR3 consists of 17 residues. Germline values: CDR1 SGDLS, CDR2 YYNGEE. In DNA, the CDR3 is TGTGCCAGCAGCGTAGTGGGCGGGAGGGGTTCCTACAATGAGCAGTTCTTC. It translates to CASSVVGGRGSYNEQFF.

This chain uses TRBV7-9 with TRBJ1-1; D not certain. This CDR3 region has 16 residues. Trimming took off 0 bases at V and 1 base at J, with 12 bases between the two ends. Looked up from germline, CDR1 is SEHNR and CDR2 is FQNEAQ (reference sequence). CDR3 sequence: CASSLALPATNTEAFF. The CDR3 DNA sequence: TGTGCCAGCAGCTTAGCCCTTCCGGCTACGAACACTGAAGCTTTCTTT.

The CDR3 DNA reads as TGCAGCGGAGACAGAGCCACAGATACGCAGTATTTT. Its protein product is CSGDRATDTQYF. The chain combines TRBV29-1 with TRBJ2-3; possible D gene TRBD1, 5 bases. The CDR3 spans 12 residues. CDR1 is SQVTM and CDR2 is ANQGSEA in the germline V gene. V dropped 7 bases and J dropped 2 bases, with 10 bases sitting between them.

This clonotype was found many times. The chain uses TRBV6-2 or TRBV6-3 and TRBJ2-3, with D unresolved. The CDR3 spans 12 residues. Germline lookup yields CDR1 MNHEY and CDR2 SVGEGT. Trimming removed 6 bases from V and 1 base from J, with 5 bases in between. CDR3 sequence reads: CASRAGTDTQYF. The CDR3 DNA follows: TGTGCCAGCAGGGCGGGCACAGATACGCAGTATTTT.

The table lists this clonotype with many counts. The chain recombines TRBV2 with TRBJ1-1; D remains ambiguous. The CDR3 runs to 13 residues. V lost 4 bases, J lost 3 bases, and 9 bases lay in between. Germline V gene lookup returns CDR1 SNHLY and CDR2 FYNNEI. CDR3 nucleotides: TGTGCCAGCAGTGGAAGGTGGGACACTGAAGCTTTCTTT. Translated, it gives CASSGRWDTEAFF.

This clonotype was picked up many times. V and J are TRBV6-1 and TRBJ1-5; tentative D call: TRBD1 (6 bases). Deletions cut 3 bases from V and 3 bases from J, with 21 bases between. The CDR3 totals 18 residues. CDR1 and CDR2 (germline): MNHNS, SASEGT. The CDR3, as DNA: TGTGCCAGCAGTGACGTTCTTGGTGGGGGGCATAACAATCAGCCCCAGCATTTT. Translation: CASSDVLGGGHNNQPQHF.

This clonotype came up many times. CDR3 residues: CSASEGLAGDYNEQFF. For the CDR3, the DNA is TGCAGTGCTAGTGAGGGACTAGCGGGAGACTACAATGAGCAGTTCTTC. The genes are TRBV20-1 and TRBJ2-1; TRBD2 matches at 14 bases. With V trimmed by 3 bases and J by 3 bases, 4 bases remained unmatched. CDR1 DFQATT and CDR2 SNEGSKA come from the germline V gene (reference sequence). This CDR3 has 16 amino acids.

This clonotype was found many times. The rearrangement uses TRBV7-9 and TRBJ2-7; 8 positions agree with TRBD2. The CDR3 length is 13 residues. The V and J ends lost 10 bases and 4 bases, in that order; junction bases with no gene match: 9. From germline, CDR1 is SEHNR and CDR2 FQNEAQ (reference sequence). The CDR3 region is CATTGGSGYEQYF. In nucleotides, the CDR3 is TGTGCCACCACGGGGGGGAGCGGGTACGAGCAGTACTTC. Supplemented by reference TRBV7-9 and TRBJ2-7, the full variable domain reads DTGVSQNPRHKITKRGQNVTFRCDPISEHNRLYWYRQTLGQGPEFLTYFQNEAQLEKSRLLSDRFSAERPKGSFSTLEIQRTEQGDSAMYLCATTGGSGYEQYFGPGTRLTVT.

This clonotype was found many times. V and J are TRBV5-6 and TRBJ2-7; tentatively, D is TRBD1 (6 bases). V shed 1 base and J shed 2 bases, with 10 bases lying between them. CDR3 length: 14 amino acids. CDR1 and CDR2 (germline): SGHDT, YYEEEE. CDR3 region: CASSLLDRAYEQYF. The CDR3 region has the DNA TGTGCCAGCAGCTTGCTGGACAGAGCCTACGAGCAGTACTTC.

This clonotype was detected ten times or more. This chain's CDR3 is CASSRGGGIGGPYNEQFF. CDR3 nucleotide sequence: TGTGCCAGCAGTAGGGGAGGGGGAATTGGCGGACCCTACAATGAGCAGTTCTTC. The rearrangement links TRBV6-1 to TRBJ2-1; weak D call: TRBD2 (7 bases). The V and J ends lost 5 bases and 2 bases respectively, with 22 bases between them. CDR3 length: 18 amino acids. Germline CDR1 MNHNS, CDR2 SASEGT.